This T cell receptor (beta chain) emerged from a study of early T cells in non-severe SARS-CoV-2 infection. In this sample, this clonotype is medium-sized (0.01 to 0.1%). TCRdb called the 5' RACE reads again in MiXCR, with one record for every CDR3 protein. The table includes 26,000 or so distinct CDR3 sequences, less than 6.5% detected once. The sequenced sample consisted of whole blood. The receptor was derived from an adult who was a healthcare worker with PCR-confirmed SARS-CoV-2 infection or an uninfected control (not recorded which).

CDR3 bases: TGTGCCAGCAGCCCCCGAGGGGGGGTGGAGACCCAGTACTTC. This encodes CASSPRGGVETQYF. The chain recombines TRBV5-4 with TRBJ2-5, with D perhaps TRBD2 (7 bases). The CDR3 runs 14 residues. V was clipped by 4 bases and J by 5 bases, with 15 bases between them. Germline V gene data show CDR1 as SGHNT and CDR2 as YYREEE (reference sequence).